Listed below are T cell receptor beta chains from one sample, sequenced in a study of blood T cell repertoires in COVID-19. TCRdb keeps only in-frame clones here, not all; method: immunoSEQ multiplex PCR. The profile shows about 140,000 clones, over 60% of them singletons. Specimen: PBMCs or T cells enriched from blood (not recorded which). These receptors were taken from a woman aged 50 to 60 who had recovered from COVID-19. The CDR3 runs from the conserved cysteine through the conserved F or W. D genes are given only for firm matches. The size of a clone is reported for some rows only, either as once, few or many, or as a class for expanded clones.

V gene: TRBV19; J gene: TRBJ2-5; CDR3 length: 15; D gene: TRBD2; clone size: .; CDR3 DNA: TGTGCCAGTAGTAGGGGACTAGCGGGACAAGAGACCCAGTACTTC; CDR3 protein: CASSRGLAGQETQYF
V gene: TRBV29-1; J gene: TRBJ1-2; CDR3 length: 15; D gene: TRBD1; clone size: .; CDR3 DNA: TGCAGCGTTGAAGCGACAGGGGAAAGGAACTATGGCTACACCTTC; CDR3 protein: CSVEATGERNYGYTF
V gene: TRBV7-9; J gene: TRBJ2-7; CDR3 length: 14; D gene: TRBD2; clone size: .; CDR3 DNA: TGTGCCAGCAGCCGTAGCGGGACCTCCTACGAGCAGTACTTC; CDR3 protein: CASSRSGTSYEQYF
V gene: TRBV18; J gene: TRBJ2-2; CDR3 length: 15; D gene: .; clone size: .; CDR3 DNA: TGTGCCAGCTCACCCACCGGGACGAACACCGGGGAGCTGTTTTTT; CDR3 protein: CASSPTGTNTGELFF
V gene: TRBV2; J gene: TRBJ1-1; CDR3 length: 15; D gene: TRBD1; clone size: .; CDR3 DNA: TGTGCCAGCATTGGTAGGTACAGGGGTGTAACTGAAGCTTTCTTT; CDR3 protein: CASIGRYRGVTEAFF
V gene: TRBV6-1; J gene: TRBJ2-5; CDR3 length: 16; D gene: TRBD2; clone size: .; CDR3 DNA: TGTGCCAGCAGTGAACTCCTAGCGGGGGGCCCCGCTTTCCAGTACTTC; CDR3 protein: CASSELLAGGPAFQYF
V gene: TRBV10-1; J gene: TRBJ1-2; CDR3 length: 13; D gene: .; clone size: .; CDR3 DNA: TGCGCCAGCAGTGAGTCCCGGGAATATGGCTACACCTTC; CDR3 protein: CASSESREYGYTF
V gene: TRBV28; J gene: TRBJ2-5; CDR3 length: 15; D gene: TRBD2; clone size: few; CDR3 DNA: TGTGCCAGCAGTAGAAGCGGGGGGGGCCGGGAGACCCAGTACTTC; CDR3 protein: CASSRSGGGRETQYF
V gene: TRBV6-5; J gene: TRBJ1-4; CDR3 length: 15; D gene: TRBD1; clone size: .; CDR3 DNA: TGTGCCAGCAGTTCCTGGACAGGGTCTGGTGAAAAACTGTTTTTT; CDR3 protein: CASSSWTGSGEKLFF
V gene: TRBV29-1; J gene: TRBJ1-5; CDR3 length: 15; D gene: TRBD1; clone size: .; CDR3 DNA: TGCAGCGTTGTTTTTACGGACAGGGGCAATCAGCCCCAGCATTTT; CDR3 protein: CSVVFTDRGNQPQHF
V gene: TRBV5-1; J gene: TRBJ2-7; CDR3 length: 17; D gene: TRBD1; clone size: .; CDR3 DNA: TGCGCCAGCAGCTTGGGTACACGACAGGGATGGTCCTACGAGCAGTACTTC; CDR3 protein: CASSLGTRQGWSYEQYF
V gene: TRBV5-1; J gene: TRBJ2-2; CDR3 length: 16; D gene: .; clone size: few; CDR3 DNA: TGCGCCAGCAGCTTGGAAGGGACACCGAACACCGGGGAGCTGTTTTTT; CDR3 protein: CASSLEGTPNTGELFF
V gene: TRBV7-7; J gene: TRBJ1-1; CDR3 length: 13; D gene: .; clone size: few; CDR3 DNA: TGTGCCAGCAGCCGGGATGAGGGCACTGAAGCTTTCTTT; CDR3 protein: CASSRDEGTEAFF
V gene: TRBV9; J gene: TRBJ2-1; CDR3 length: 16; D gene: TRBD2; clone size: .; CDR3 DNA: TGTGCCAGCAGCGTTAGCGGGAAGACCTTTTACAATGAGCAGTTCTTC; CDR3 protein: CASSVSGKTFYNEQFF
V gene: TRBV19; J gene: TRBJ1-4; CDR3 length: 14; D gene: TRBD1; clone size: few; CDR3 DNA: TGTGCCAGTAGTCGACAGGGGGTTTCCGAAAAACTGTTTTTT; CDR3 protein: CASSRQGVSEKLFF
V gene: TRBV28; J gene: TRBJ2-1; CDR3 length: 16; D gene: .; clone size: .; CDR3 DNA: TGTGCCAGCGGATCTAAGGGGGGGCTATCCTACAATGAGCAGTTCTTC; CDR3 protein: CASGSKGGLSYNEQFF
V gene: TRBV4-1; J gene: TRBJ2-1; CDR3 length: 15; D gene: .; clone size: .; CDR3 DNA: TGCGCCAGCAGCCAAGGGCGGCGGTGGGGGGATGAGCAGTTCTTC; CDR3 protein: CASSQGRRWGDEQFF
V gene: TRBV5-1; J gene: TRBJ1-2; CDR3 length: 14; D gene: TRBD1; clone size: .; CDR3 DNA: TGCGCCAGCAGCTTGGACGGACAGGGTCAGGGCTACACCTTC; CDR3 protein: CASSLDGQGQGYTF
V gene: TRBV7-9; J gene: TRBJ2-1; CDR3 length: 16; D gene: TRBD2; clone size: .; CDR3 DNA: TGTGCCAGCAGCCCCGTCGGGGGGATCTCCTACAATGAGCAGTTCTTC; CDR3 protein: CASSPVGGISYNEQFF
V gene: TRBV3-1/TRBV3-2; J gene: TRBJ2-1; CDR3 length: 15; D gene: TRBD2; clone size: .; CDR3 DNA: TGTGCCAGCAGCCTGGCTAGCGGGGGTTACAATGAGCAGTTCTTC; CDR3 protein: CASSLASGGYNEQFF
V gene: TRBV10-3; J gene: TRBJ2-7; CDR3 length: 16; D gene: TRBD2; clone size: .; CDR3 DNA: TGTGCCATCAGCTTACTAGCGGGAGAGGGTCTCTACGAGCAGTACTTC; CDR3 protein: CAISLLAGEGLYEQYF
V gene: TRBV6-5; J gene: TRBJ1-5; CDR3 length: 15; D gene: TRBD1; clone size: .; CDR3 DNA: TGTGCCAGCAGGCCCCAGGGGGCCACTAATCAGCCCCAGCATTTT; CDR3 protein: CASRPQGATNQPQHF
V gene: TRBV14; J gene: TRBJ1-1; CDR3 length: 15; D gene: .; clone size: once; CDR3 DNA: TGTGCCAGCAGCCAAGAAAGAGGGTTCATTACTGAAGCTTTCTTT; CDR3 protein: CASSQERGFITEAFF
V gene: TRBV11-2; J gene: TRBJ2-1; CDR3 length: 15; D gene: .; clone size: .; CDR3 DNA: TGTGCCAGCAGCCCCCTTATTCGAGGTGCCGATGAGCAGTTCTTC; CDR3 protein: CASSPLIRGADEQFF
V gene: TRBV30; J gene: TRBJ1-6; CDR3 length: 14; D gene: .; clone size: .; CDR3 DNA: TGTGCCTGGAGTGTAGGCAGGCCTGAGTCACCCCTCCACTTT; CDR3 protein: CAWSVGRPESPLHF
V gene: TRBV18; J gene: TRBJ2-5; CDR3 length: 17; D gene: TRBD2; clone size: .; CDR3 DNA: TGTGCCAGCTCACCACGAGGGACTAGCGGAGCTCCAGAGACCCAGTACTTC; CDR3 protein: CASSPRGTSGAPETQYF
V gene: TRBV5-4; J gene: TRBJ2-7; CDR3 length: 14; D gene: TRBD1; clone size: .; CDR3 DNA: TGTGCCAGCAGCCGCGACAGGGGGGATGCCGAGCAGTACTTC; CDR3 protein: CASSRDRGDAEQYF
V gene: TRBV29-1; J gene: TRBJ2-3; CDR3 length: 12; D gene: .; clone size: .; CDR3 DNA: TGCAGCGTTGCAGTGTTGACAGATACGCAGTATTTT; CDR3 protein: CSVAVLTDTQYF
V gene: TRBV28; J gene: TRBJ1-5; CDR3 length: 14; D gene: .; clone size: .; CDR3 DNA: TGTGCCAGCAGCCGCCGGTCAGGGCTACAGCCCCAGCATTTT; CDR3 protein: CASSRRSGLQPQHF
V gene: TRBV6-1; J gene: TRBJ2-7; CDR3 length: 15; D gene: .; clone size: .; CDR3 DNA: TGTGCCAGCAGCGAAGAGTGGGGCAGGGGGGACGAGCAGTACTTC; CDR3 protein: CASSEEWGRGDEQYF
V gene: TRBV28; J gene: TRBJ1-4; CDR3 length: 13; D gene: .; clone size: .; CDR3 DNA: TGTGCCAGCAGTGGGGGCTATCGAGAAAAACTGTTTTTT; CDR3 protein: CASSGGYREKLFF
V gene: TRBV30; J gene: TRBJ1-5; CDR3 length: 15; D gene: .; clone size: .; CDR3 DNA: TGTGCCTGGAGTGTGCAGTCGGGGGGCAATCAGCCCCAGCATTTT; CDR3 protein: CAWSVQSGGNQPQHF
V gene: TRBV27; J gene: TRBJ2-1; CDR3 length: 15; D gene: TRBD2; clone size: .; CDR3 DNA: TGTGCCAGCAGTTTATCTGGCGGGAGGGCCAATGAGCAGTTCTTC; CDR3 protein: CASSLSGGRANEQFF
V gene: TRBV25-1; J gene: TRBJ1-1; CDR3 length: 15; D gene: TRBD1; clone size: .; CDR3 DNA: TGTGCCAGCAGTGAATTCAGGGGGCTACGCACTGAAGCTTTCTTT; CDR3 protein: CASSEFRGLRTEAFF
V gene: TRBV14; J gene: TRBJ1-6; CDR3 length: 18; D gene: .; clone size: .; CDR3 DNA: TGTGCCAGCAGCCATAAACCTCCGGGACTCCTAGGGAATTCACCCCTCCACTTT; CDR3 protein: CASSHKPPGLLGNSPLHF
V gene: TRBV10-2; J gene: TRBJ2-2; CDR3 length: 17; D gene: .; clone size: .; CDR3 DNA: TGCGCCAGCAGTGAGTCTCGCCCGGGAGCCGGCACCGGGGAGCTGTTTTTT; CDR3 protein: CASSESRPGAGTGELFF
V gene: TRBV7-6; J gene: TRBJ2-5; CDR3 length: 15; D gene: TRBD2; clone size: .; CDR3 DNA: TGTGCCAGCAGCTTAGTGGCGGGAGCGGGGGAAACCCAGTACTTC; CDR3 protein: CASSLVAGAGETQYF